This T cell receptor (beta chain) was documented in a study of blood T cell repertoires in COVID-19. Study background: In each case, the material was cDNA or gDNA derived from T cells, B-cell-depleted T cells, or PBMCs.

The germline V gene encodes CDR1 MDHEN and CDR2 SYDVKM. The V and J ends lost 6 bases and 2 bases, in that order; junction bases with no gene match: 9. The CDR3 is made up of 16 amino acids. Source study methods: Estimation of nucleated cell counts was performed using reference gene primer amplification. Method: immunoSEQ multiplex PCR; TCRdb's copy keeps in-frame clones and lacks some. V and J calls and clone size are copied from that table; D and trimming were computed from the DNA. The table records roughly 63,000 clones, roughly nine tenths of them present only once. This TCR derives from a man between 45 and 60 years old with acute or convalescent COVID-19. This rearrangement joins TRBV28 to TRBJ1-5, with 8 bases aligning to TRBD1. Sequenced sample: peripheral blood. CDR3 nucleotides: TGTGCCAGCAGCCGAGACAGGGGTGGGCGCAATCAGCCCCAGCATTTT. Residues: CASSRDRGGRNQPQHF. The full variable domain, with the rest looked up from reference TRBV28 and TRBJ1-5, is DVKVTQSSRYLVKRTGEKVFLECVQDMDHENMFWYRQDPGLGLRLIYFSYDVKMKEKGDIPEGYSVSREKKERFSLILESASTNQTSMYLCASSRDRGGRNQPQHFGDGTRLSIL.